This T cell receptor beta chain was observed in a study of cytomegalovirus exposure and HLA in healthy donors. Primers for the PCR totalled 60 Vbeta and 13 Jbeta. The method was immunoSEQ multiplex PCR; TCRdb's version includes in-frame clones alone and lacks a portion of them. Among approximately 180,000 clones listed, more than 65% were seen once. Germline trimming cut 5 bases from V and 3 bases from J; bases unmatched to any gene: 9. The germline V gene has CDR1 SGHVS and CDR2 FQNEAQ. This CDR3 comprises 16 residues. The rearrangement uses TRBV7-8 and TRBJ2-1; TRBD2 matches at 8 bases. This clonotype was obtained from a woman aged 25 to 39 in good health and CMV-seronegative. The specimen was PBMCs. The CDR3 reads CASSKIGTSSYNEQFF. The CDR3 DNA sequence: TGTGCCAGCAGCAAAATCGGGACTAGTAGCTACAATGAGCAGTTCTTC.